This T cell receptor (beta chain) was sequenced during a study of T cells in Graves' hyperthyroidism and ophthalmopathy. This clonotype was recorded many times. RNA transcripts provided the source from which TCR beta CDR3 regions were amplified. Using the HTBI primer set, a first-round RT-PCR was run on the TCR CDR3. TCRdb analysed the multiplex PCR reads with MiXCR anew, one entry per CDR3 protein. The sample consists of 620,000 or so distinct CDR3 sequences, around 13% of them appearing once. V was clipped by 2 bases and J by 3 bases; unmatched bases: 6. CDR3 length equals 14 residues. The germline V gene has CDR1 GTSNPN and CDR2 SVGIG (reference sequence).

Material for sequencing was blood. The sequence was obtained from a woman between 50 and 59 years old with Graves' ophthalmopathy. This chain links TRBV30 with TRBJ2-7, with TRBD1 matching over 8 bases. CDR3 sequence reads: CAWSQGASLYEQYF. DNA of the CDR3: TGTGCCTGGAGTCAGGGGGCCAGCCTCTACGAGCAGTACTTC.